These 8 T cell receptor beta chains came from one sample sequenced in a study of T-cell reconstitution after alpha-beta-depleted transplantation in children. Unique molecular identifiers were used to barcode this TCRbeta library. TCRdb used MiXCR to reprocess the PCR reads, holding one entry per CDR3 protein. The table shows hundreds of thousands of distinct CDR3 sequences, with 10% to 15% occurring only once. The material sequenced was PBMCs, taken before TCRalphabeta/CD19-depleted stem cell transplant. The origin of the receptors is a girl aged 2-9 years with congenital amegakaryocytic thrombocytopenia, due to receive a stem cell transplant.

This clonotype was recorded many times. V usage is TRBV4-1 and J usage is TRBJ1-1; 9 nucleotides line up with TRBD1. Per the germline V gene, CDR1 is MGHRA and CDR2 is YSYEKL. Trimming cost V 5 bases and J 7 bases; bases outside gene matches: 14. This CDR3 contains 16 residues. The CDR3 DNA sequence: TGCGCCAGCAGCTATCCGGGACAGGGTGAGAAAGGTGAAGCTTTCTTT. It translates to CASSYPGQGEKGEAFF.

This clonotype was observed a few times. This chain joins TRBV18 and TRBJ2-5; D is unresolved. The CDR3 is 13 residues long. Trimming removed 3 bases from V and 3 bases from J, with 8 bases in between. The germline V gene encodes CDR1 KGHSH and CDR2 LQKENI. Here the CDR3 reads CASSPVPKETQYF. CDR3 in DNA: TGTGCCAGCTCACCCGTCCCGAAAGAGACCCAGTACTTC.

This clonotype was seen a few times. This chain connects TRBV20-1 to TRBJ2-7; the D is unclear. V was clipped by 6 bases and J by 4 bases, with 13 bases between them. Per the germline V gene, CDR1 is DFQATT and CDR2 is SNEGSKA (reference sequence). The length of the CDR3 is 12 residues. In DNA form, the CDR3 reads TGCAGTGCATCCGGGCCAACGTACGAGCAGTACTTC. As protein: CSASGPTYEQYF.

This clonotype was found a few times. This chain links TRBV27 with TRBJ2-2, with 13 bases fitting TRBD2. The length of the CDR3 is 19 residues. V was pared by 7 bases and J by 4 bases, with 15 bases of the junction left unmatched. Per germline, CDR1 MNHEY and CDR2 SMNVEV (reference sequence). The CDR3 is CASTSLAGGPGEFTGELFF. CDR3 nucleotides: TGTGCCAGCACGTCACTAGCGGGAGGGCCCGGCGAGTTCACCGGGGAGCTGTTTTTT.

This clonotype was picked up one time. The CDR3 coding sequence is TGTGCCAGCAGCGTAGGGGCTTTTAGCGGGAGGCGCACAGATACGCAGTATTTT. It is translated as CASSVGAFSGRRTDTQYF. The rearrangement links TRBV9 to TRBJ2-3; 10 bases align to TRBD2. Germline-derived CDR1 and CDR2 are SGDLS and YYNGEE. The CDR3 loop spans 18 amino acids. V was pared by 0 bases and J by 1 base, with 8 bases of the junction left unmatched.

About this clonotype: A read error may be the cause here, since a much bigger clone is one base away. V is TRBV9 and J is TRBJ2-2, with 10 positions matching TRBD2. This CDR3 region has 18 residues. Looked up from germline, CDR1 is SGDLS and CDR2 is YYNGEE. V lost 0 bases, J lost 2 bases, and 7 bases stayed unmatched. The CDR3: CASSVAPGLAENTGELFF. Written as DNA, the CDR3 is TGTGCCAGCAGCGTAGCCCCAGGACTAGCGGAAAACACCGGGGAGCTGTTTTTT.

This clonotype was recorded at least ten times. V usage is TRBV12-3 or TRBV12-4 and J usage is TRBJ2-7; weak D call: TRBD2 (6 bases). The CDR3 has 13 residues. V was clipped by 8 bases and J by 2 bases, with 13 bases between them. This CDR3 is CASAGAGPYEQYF. CDR3 DNA sequence: TGTGCCAGCGCTGGGGCGGGACCCTACGAGCAGTACTTC.

This clonotype showed up many times. V usage is TRBV12-3 or TRBV12-4 and J usage is TRBJ2-5; D is uncertain. The CDR3 sequence is 14 residues long. Trimming took 4 bases from V and 5 from J, leaving 14 bases between them. In nucleotides, the CDR3 is TGTGCCAGCAGTTCAGTTCAAGTTTTCGAGACCCAGTACTTC. Its protein product is CASSSVQVFETQYF.